This TCR beta chain was captured in a study of blood T cells in healthy people across ages. Overall study results and limits: Age showed a roughly linear inverse relationship with TCR beta diversity per million T cells.

A second roughly 6 to 11 cycle PCR used barcoded and J-beta primers. TCRdb re-analysed the 5' RACE reads in MiXCR, keeping a single row per CDR3 protein. The sample lists hundreds of thousands of distinct CDR3 sequences, 45% to 55% occurring once. With regard to this clonotype: No antigen is known for it.

Drawn from each donor were 9 to 10 milliliters of peripheral blood. PBMCs numbering at least 7 million were isolated per sample. In germline, CDR1 is SGDLS, CDR2 YYNGEE. The CDR3 contains 14 residues. The ends were cut back, 3 bases at V and 7 bases at J, with 15 bases in the middle. The receptor comes from a man older than 75 in good health. The sample consisted of blood. This chain connects TRBV9 to TRBJ2-3; D possibly corresponds to TRBD2 (5 bases). For the CDR3, the DNA is TGTGCCAGCAGCGGGAGGACGTCCCTAAATACGCAGTATTTT. Amino acid sequence: CASSGRTSLNTQYF. Full variable domain (remainder filled in from reference TRBV9 and TRBJ2-3): DSGVTQTPKHLITATGQRVTLRCSPRSGDLSVYWYQQSLDQGLQFLIQYYNGEERAKGNILERFSAQQFPDLHSELNLSSLELGDSALYFCASSGRTSLNTQYFGPGTRLTVL.